The 23 T cell receptor beta chains reported below all come from one sample, sequenced in a study of control samples from healthy donors and cancer patients. TCRdb's copy holds only in-frame clones and misses some; the assay was immunoSEQ multiplex PCR. This sample has 150,000 or so clones, with just over 85% found just once. The sequenced sample was blood. These receptors all stem from a man aged 18 to 35 in good health.

The chain couples TRBV7-2 to TRBJ1-2, with TRBD1 matching over 7 bases. With 6 bases clipped from V and 6 bases from J, the junction kept 10 bases outside the gene matches. Germline-derived CDR1 and CDR2 are SGHTA and FQGNSA. The CDR3 spans 14 residues. The CDR3 DNA follows: TGTGCCAGCAGAGAGAAGGACAGGTGGGATGGCTACACCTTC. This codes for CASREKDRWDGYTF.

CDR3 nucleotides: TGTGCCAGCAGTGAGGCGACTAGCGGGGGGGCGAACACCGGGGAGCTGTTTTTT. Amino acids: CASSEATSGGANTGELFF. The chain links TRBV2 to TRBJ2-2; 14 bases are a match to TRBD2. Unmatched junction bases numbered 3, after V lost 3 bases and J lost 0 bases. In germline, CDR1 is SNHLY, CDR2 FYNNEI. The length of the CDR3 is 18 residues.

V is TRBV5-1 and J is TRBJ2-7; D not certain. This CDR3 is built from 13 residues. The V end lost 1 base, the J end lost 4 bases, and 9 bases lay between the germline ends. Germline V gene sequence: CDR1 SGHRS, CDR2 YFSETQ. Written as DNA, the CDR3 is TGCGCCAGCAGCTTGAGGGTTGGGTACGAGCAGTACTTC. It translates to CASSLRVGYEQYF. Filled out from reference TRBV5-1 and TRBJ2-7, the complete variable domain reads KAGVTQTPRYLIKTRGQQVTLSCSPISGHRSVSWYQQTPGQGLQFLFEYFSETQRNKGNFPGRFSGRQFSNSRSEMNVSTLELGDSALYLCASSLRVGYEQYFGPGTRLTVT.

The rearrangement uses TRBV6-5 and TRBJ1-4; tentatively, D is TRBD1 (5 bases). Germline values: CDR1 MNHEY, CDR2 SVGAGI. This CDR3 comprises 15 residues. V was cut by 0 bases and J by 7 bases, with 12 bases left in between. The DNA for the CDR3 is TGTGCCAGCAGTTACTCCGGGACTAAGAGTGAAAAACTGTTTTTT. Amino acids: CASSYSGTKSEKLFF.

The rearrangement uses TRBV13 and TRBJ2-2; 8 bases are shared with TRBD1. The germline V gene has CDR1 PRHDT and CDR2 FYEKMQ (reference sequence). The CDR3 length is 15 residues. J was trimmed by 3 bases and V by 5 bases; bases with no gene match: 5. The CDR3 DNA is TGTGCCAGCAGCCACAGGGGGTGGGACACCGGGGAGCTGTTTTTT. As protein: CASSHRGWDTGELFF. Filled out from reference TRBV13 and TRBJ2-2, the complete variable domain reads AAGVIQSPRHLIKEKRETATLKCYPIPRHDTVYWYQQGPGQDPQFLISFYEKMQSDKGSIPDRFSAQQFSDYHSELNMSSLELGDSALYFCASSHRGWDTGELFFGEGSRLTVL.

CDR3 DNA sequence: TGTGCCAGCAGCAAGACTATCACTGGAGATAGCTACGAGCAGTACTTC. Translating it yields CASSKTITGDSYEQYF. The V gene is TRBV5-5, the J gene TRBJ2-7, with a weak D call TRBD2 (5 bases). Trimming removed 4 bases from V and 3 bases from J, with 20 bases in between. The CDR3 totals 16 residues. The germline V gene has CDR1 SGHKS and CDR2 YYEKEE (reference sequence).

The rearrangement uses TRBV9 and TRBJ1-3; D gene ambiguous. Trimming removed 1 base at V and 1 base at J, with 12 bases between. Germline V gene data show CDR1 as SGDLS and CDR2 as YYNGEE. The CDR3 spans 16 residues. This chain's CDR3 is CASSVTGSLSGNTIYF. The CDR3 DNA reads as TGTGCCAGCAGCGTAACGGGGTCCCTATCTGGAAACACCATATATTTT.

The V gene is TRBV5-1, the J gene TRBJ1-1; tentatively, D is TRBD1 (5 bases). Trimming took 0 bases from V and 4 from J, leaving 13 bases between them. The CDR3 contains 15 residues. Germline lookup yields CDR1 SGHRS and CDR2 YFSETQ. The CDR3 nucleotides read TGCGCCAGCAGCTTGGCGGGGGATGAGGGCACTGAAGCTTTCTTT. Its protein product is CASSLAGDEGTEAFF.

This clone has more than one count but fewer than ten. The chain employs TRBV19 and TRBJ2-6; possible D gene TRBD1, 6 bases. Trimming cost V 7 bases and J 0 bases, with 22 bases left between them. The CDR3 has 19 residues. Germline-derived CDR1 and CDR2 are LNHDA and SQIVND (reference sequence). In DNA form, the CDR3 reads TGTGCCAGTACCCCCGAAGGAACAGGGTGGGGCTCTGGGGCCAACGTCCTGACTTTC. Amino acids: CASTPEGTGWGSGANVLTF.

The rearrangement uses TRBV6-5 and TRBJ2-5; TRBD2 agrees at 11 bases. V lost 4 bases and J lost 7; bases outside the gene matches: 8. The CDR3 extends over 15 amino acids. Per germline, CDR1 MNHEY and CDR2 SVGAGI. CDR3 nucleotide sequence: TGTGCCAGCAGTTCTAGCGGGGGGCCCCGAGGGACCCAGTACTTC. Its translation: CASSSSGGPRGTQYF.

The gene calls are TRBV6-5 and TRBJ2-3, with 8 positions matching TRBD1. Germline V gene sequence: CDR1 MNHEY, CDR2 SVGAGI. The CDR3 covers 15 residues. V gave up 6 bases and J gave up 6 bases; unmatched junction bases: 11. The CDR3 DNA is TGTGCCAGCAGCCACGGACAGGGTAGATCGGATACGCAGTATTTT. Protein product: CASSHGQGRSDTQYF.

The rearrangement links TRBV28 to TRBJ1-2; D uncertain. V lost 6 bases to trimming and J lost 4 bases, with 9 bases between them. CDR1 and CDR2 from the germline V gene are MDHEN and SYDVKM. This CDR3 comprises 12 residues. The CDR3 DNA follows: TGTGCCAGCAGATTCGACCCCTATGGCTACACCTTC. It translates to CASRFDPYGYTF.

This clone was recorded a few times. The rearrangement uses TRBV2 and TRBJ2-7, with TRBD1 matching 7 bases. V lost 8 bases to trimming and J lost 9 bases; unmatched junction nucleotides: 13. The germline V gene has CDR1 SNHLY and CDR2 FYNNEI. This CDR3 contains 13 residues. As DNA, the CDR3 is TGTGCCAGCTTGGGGGACAGTTCAGCTCCGCAGTACTTC. Its translation is CASLGDSSAPQYF.

This rearrangement joins TRBV4-2 to TRBJ2-3, with 9 bases aligning to TRBD1. The CDR3 is made up of 17 amino acids. Germline V gives CDR1 LGHNA, CDR2 YNFKEQ. Trimming cost V 0 bases and J 4 bases; bases outside gene matches: 8. This CDR3 is CASSQDRRTGVPDTQYF. The CDR3 DNA reads as TGTGCCAGCAGCCAAGATCGACGGACAGGGGTGCCAGATACGCAGTATTTT.

V usage is TRBV18 and J usage is TRBJ1-6; 9 bases are shared with TRBD1. Unmatched junction bases numbered 8, after V lost 6 bases and J lost 8 bases. Germline CDR1 reads KGHSH; CDR2 reads LQKENI. The length of the CDR3 is 15 residues. The CDR3 reads CASSRGQGSDSPLHF. The CDR3 nucleotides are TGTGCCAGCTCTCGAGGACAGGGGTCGGATTCACCCCTCCACTTT.

This chain connects TRBV11-2 to TRBJ2-1; D remains unclear. Per the germline V gene, CDR1 is SGHAT and CDR2 is FQNNGV. Deletions cut 3 bases from V and 12 bases from J, with 18 bases between. This CDR3 contains 14 residues. The DNA of the CDR3 is TGTGCCAGCAGCTTCTCCCCGGAAGGCTATGGGCAGTTCTTC. It translates to CASSFSPEGYGQFF.

This chain links TRBV5-5 with TRBJ1-1; TRBD1 is a possible D gene (5 bases). There are 14 residues in the CDR3. Trimming stripped 2 bases from V and 1 base from J, with 9 bases between. Germline-derived CDR1 and CDR2 are SGHKS and YYEKEE (reference sequence). CDR3 in amino acids: CASSFAGRNTEAFF. CDR3 nucleotides: TGTGCCAGCAGCTTTGCAGGGAGGAACACTGAAGCTTTCTTT.

The V gene is TRBV6-5, the J gene TRBJ2-7, with D perhaps being TRBD1 or TRBD2 (5 bases each). Germline V CDR1 and CDR2: MNHEY, SVGAGI. The CDR3 consists of 14 residues. V shed 0 bases and J shed 2 bases, with 8 bases lying between them. The CDR3 DNA is TGTGCCAGCAGTTACTCTGGGGACCCCTACGAGCAGTACTTC. This sequence encodes CASSYSGDPYEQYF.

The J gene is TRBJ1-2, the V gene TRBV27; D is uncertain. Deletions cut 3 bases from V and 8 bases from J, with 10 bases between. Germline V gene sequence: CDR1 MNHEY, CDR2 SMNVEV (reference sequence). The CDR3 has 12 residues. CDR3 region: CASSLKGRGYTF. CDR3 DNA sequence: TGTGCCAGCAGTTTGAAGGGTCGGGGCTACACCTTC.

The chain links TRBV9 to TRBJ2-1; 8 positions agree with TRBD2. The CDR3 extends over 15 amino acids. The J segment lost 0 bases and the V segment lost 4 bases, leaving 3 bases of the junction unmatched. Looked up from germline, CDR1 is SGDLS and CDR2 is YYNGEE. The CDR3 coding sequence is TGTGCCAGCAGCCCCGCGGGGGGCTCCTACAATGAGCAGTTCTTC. This gives the protein CASSPAGGSYNEQFF.

This chain uses TRBV4-2 with TRBJ2-7; the D gene is possibly TRBD2 (6 bases). V gave up 0 bases and J gave up 2 bases, with 14 bases separating them. Per germline, CDR1 LGHNA and CDR2 YNFKEQ. The CDR3 is 16 amino acids. The CDR3 spells CASSQDFGGVAYEQYF. The CDR3 DNA is TGTGCCAGCAGCCAAGACTTCGGCGGGGTGGCCTACGAGCAGTACTTC.

The chain joins TRBV29-1 to TRBJ2-7, with 11 bases fitting TRBD2. This CDR3 region has 13 residues. V was pared by 7 bases and J by 5 bases, with 7 bases of the junction left unmatched. From germline, CDR1 is SQVTM and CDR2 ANQGSEA. CDR3 region: CSDSGGVIHEQYF. Written as DNA, the CDR3 is TGCAGCGATAGCGGGGGGGTCATACACGAGCAGTACTTC.

The chain carries TRBV21-1 and TRBJ2-2; TRBD2 reflects the table's D call only, with no check against the DNA. TRBV21-1 is classified as a pseudogene. The CDR3 has 16 amino acids. Here the CDR3 DNA reads TGTGCCAGCAGCAAAAAGTCGGTCGGCGGCACCGGGGAGCTGTTTTTT. It yields the protein CASSKKSVGGTGELFF.